This T cell receptor beta chain is from a study of cytomegalovirus exposure and HLA in healthy donors. Study-level points and caveats: CMV serostatus alone was available as immune exposure information.

Primers included in the PCR were 60 Vbeta and 13 Jbeta primers. Using immunoSEQ multiplex PCR, the repertoire was profiled, and TCRdb retains in-frame clones only, with some absent. The table has 100,000 to 150,000 clones, over 75% seen once. The CDR3 spans 14 residues. Germline CDR1 and CDR2: SQVTM and ANQGSEA. V gave up 3 bases and J gave up 5 bases, with 13 bases separating them. Details on this clone: Its antigen is as yet unknown.

The rearrangement links TRBV29-1 to TRBJ1-4, with D unresolved. The TCR originated in a boy aged 5-17 years in good health and CMV-seronegative. The specimen sequenced was PBMCs. CDR3 sequence reads: CSVERHRRNEKLFF. The CDR3 DNA is TGCAGCGTTGAGCGACACAGAAGAAATGAAAAACTGTTTTTT.